The 17 T cell receptor beta chains listed next were all sequenced from one sample in a study of blood T cell repertoires in COVID-19. Sequencing was performed with immunoSEQ multiplex PCR; in TCRdb, only in-frame clones are kept and a portion is missing. The table lists about 160,000 clones, about 85% of them singletons. The sequenced sample consisted of peripheral blood. Source of these receptors: a human donor with acute or convalescent COVID-19. The donor label of this sample is uncertain.

The rearrangement joins TRBV10-2 to TRBJ1-1; D perhaps matches TRBD1 (6 bases). The CDR3 length is 14 residues. Germline V gives CDR1 WSHSY, CDR2 SAAADI. V gave up 0 bases and J gave up 5 bases, with 10 bases separating them. CDR3 coding DNA: TGCGCCAGCAGTGAGTCAGGGGGTAGGACTGAAGCTTTCTTT. Translating gives CASSESGGRTEAFF.

The V gene is TRBV11-2, the J gene TRBJ2-4; 7 bases agree with TRBD2. The V segment lost 0 bases and the J segment 11 bases; nucleotides outside the gene matches: 13. The CDR3 sequence is 16 residues long. Per the germline V gene, CDR1 is SGHAT and CDR2 is FQNNGV. CDR3 in amino acids: CASSLEGSGGLYFQYF. The CDR3 DNA is TGTGCCAGCAGCTTAGAGGGATCGGGGGGTCTGTACTTTCAGTACTTC.

The chain has TRBV14 and TRBJ1-2; tentatively, D is TRBD1 (5 bases). Trimming took 10 bases from V and 7 from J, leaving 13 bases between them. CDR1 is SGHDN, CDR2 FVKESK, per germline. The CDR3 is made up of 11 amino acids. The CDR3 coding sequence is TGTGCCACTTCGACCAGGGCTGGCTACACCTTC. Translating it yields CATSTRAGYTF.

The chain is built from TRBV6-1 and TRBJ1-3; TRBD1 might be the D (6 bases). This CDR3 is built from 16 residues. CDR1 and CDR2 (germline): MNHNS, SASEGT. V was trimmed by 4 bases and J by 0 bases, leaving 13 bases between them. The CDR3 DNA reads TGTGCCAGCAGTGTAAACAGGGCGGACTCTGGAAACACCATATATTTT. Its translation: CASSVNRADSGNTIYF.

V gene TRBV7-2 combines with J gene TRBJ2-5; TRBD1 aligns across 7 bases. V lost 3 bases and J lost 7; bases outside the gene matches: 8. The germline gives CDR1 SGHTA, CDR2 FQGNSA. The CDR3 consists of 14 residues. CDR3 sequence reads: CASSFLDRDGTQYF. The CDR3 region has the DNA TGTGCCAGCAGCTTTCTAGACAGGGACGGGACCCAGTACTTC.

This clone occurred a few times. The V gene is TRBV7-6, the J gene TRBJ2-1; the match to TRBD1 covers 9 bases. V was pared by 1 base and J by 6 bases, with 10 bases of the junction left unmatched. Germline loops: CDR1 SGHVS, CDR2 FNYEAQ. The length of the CDR3 is 17 residues. The CDR3 region is CASSLEARTGESNEQFF. The CDR3 DNA is TGTGCCAGCAGCTTAGAAGCGCGGACAGGGGAAAGCAATGAGCAGTTCTTC.

The J gene is TRBJ1-2, the V gene TRBV5-5; D perhaps matches TRBD1 (5 bases). The CDR3 is made up of 15 amino acids. Trimming stripped 4 bases from V and 2 bases from J, with 15 bases between. The V gene's germline CDR1 is SGHKS and CDR2 YYEKEE (reference sequence). Here the CDR3 DNA reads TGTGCCAGCAGCCGAGATGGGGGAGGGAACTATGGCTACACCTTC. Protein: CASSRDGGGNYGYTF.

This clone came up a few times. The V gene is TRBV5-4, the J gene TRBJ1-6, with 8 bases lining up with TRBD1. The CDR3 has 14 residues. V dropped 5 bases and J dropped 8; count of bases not matched to a gene: 6. CDR1 is SGHNT and CDR2 is YYREEE in the germline V gene (reference sequence). The CDR3 region is CASRGKGQDSPLHF. The CDR3 nucleotides read TGTGCCAGCAGGGGGAAGGGACAGGATTCACCCCTCCACTTT. Drawing the rest from reference TRBV5-4 and TRBJ1-6, the complete variable domain is ETGVTQSPTHLIKTRGQQVTLRCSSQSGHNTVSWYQQALGQGPQFIFQYYREEENGRGNFPPRFSGLQFPNYSSELNVNALELDDSALYLCASRGKGQDSPLHFGNGTRLTVT.

The chain combines TRBV4-1 with TRBJ1-1; 7 nucleotides align to TRBD1. Per germline, CDR1 MGHRA and CDR2 YSYEKL. Germline trimming cut 3 bases from V and 5 bases from J; bases unmatched to any gene: 0. The CDR3 has 12 residues. The CDR3 is CASSQTGTEAFF. The CDR3 nucleotides are TGCGCCAGCAGCCAGACAGGGACTGAAGCTTTCTTT.

The rearrangement links TRBV19 to TRBJ2-3; D call uncertain. Germline V gene sequence: CDR1 LNHDA, CDR2 SQIVND (reference sequence). Trimming shortened V by 5 bases and J by 0 bases, and 6 bases separated the two germline ends. The CDR3 runs to 13 residues. The CDR3 here is CASSQASTDTQYF. The CDR3 DNA sequence: TGTGCCAGTAGTCAGGCAAGCACAGATACGCAGTATTTT.

The gene calls are TRBV15 and TRBJ1-4, with D perhaps matching TRBD1 (5 bases). Germline CDR1 is LNHNV and CDR2 is YYDKDF (reference sequence). The CDR3 is made up of 16 amino acids. The V end was cut by 0 bases, the J end by 4 bases, with 12 bases between. The CDR3 reads CATSRDLTGLNEKLFF. The CDR3 coding sequence is TGTGCCACCAGCAGAGACTTAACAGGCCTTAATGAAAAACTGTTTTTT.

V usage is TRBV2 and J usage is TRBJ1-5; a possible D gene is TRBD1 (5 bases). There are 12 residues in the CDR3. V was trimmed by 5 bases and J by 6 bases, leaving 8 bases between them. Germline lookup yields CDR1 SNHLY and CDR2 FYNNEI. The CDR3 protein is CASSFGGQPQHF. CDR3 sequence (DNA): TGTGCCAGCAGTTTCGGGGGTCAGCCCCAGCATTTT.

This clone was seen a handful of times. The rearrangement uses TRBV2 and TRBJ2-1; possible D gene TRBD1, 5 bases. V was pared by 6 bases and J by 10 bases, with 19 bases between. Per germline, CDR1 SNHLY and CDR2 FYNNEI. CDR3 length: 14 amino acids. The CDR3 loop reads CASRQNTGTWEQFF. The CDR3 DNA sequence: TGTGCCAGCAGACAAAATACAGGTACATGGGAGCAGTTCTTC.

V gene TRBV6-1 combines with J gene TRBJ2-1; 9 nucleotides agree with TRBD2. Germline CDR1 and CDR2: MNHNS and SASEGT. CDR3 length: 15 amino acids. V was pared by 0 bases and J by 6 bases, with 3 bases of the junction left unmatched. The chain's CDR3 is CASSEAGLALNEQFF. CDR3 sequence (DNA): TGTGCCAGCAGTGAAGCGGGACTAGCCCTCAATGAGCAGTTCTTC.

The CDR3 spells CASSYTGGRGETQYF. The CDR3 DNA reads TGTGCCAGCAGTTACACTGGGGGCAGGGGAGAGACCCAGTACTTC. The chain links TRBV6-5 to TRBJ2-5; TRBD1 might be the D (6 bases). The CDR3 contains 15 residues. V gave up 2 bases and J gave up 4 bases, with 14 bases separating them. The germline V gene encodes CDR1 MNHEY and CDR2 SVGAGI.

The chain couples TRBV10-3 to TRBJ1-1, with a weak D call TRBD1 (6 bases). Germline V gives CDR1 ENHRY, CDR2 SYGVKD. CDR3 length equals 14 residues. Trimming cost V 8 bases and J 2 bases, with 15 bases left between them. In DNA form, the CDR3 reads TGTGCCATCGCCCTGGGGGGGGCAAACACTGAAGCTTTCTTT. Protein: CAIALGGANTEAFF.

The chain uses TRBV7-2 and TRBJ1-5; D unclear. V lost 2 bases, J lost 2 bases, and 10 bases lay in between. The CDR3 spans 15 residues. CDR1 and CDR2 (germline): SGHTA, FQGNSA. This chain's CDR3 is CASSLRSGGNQPQHF. CDR3 bases: TGTGCCAGCAGCTTAAGATCCGGAGGCAATCAGCCCCAGCATTTT.